Listed below are T cell receptor beta chains from one sample, sequenced in a study of blood T cell repertoires in COVID-19. Assay used: immunoSEQ multiplex PCR; TCRdb lists only in-frame clones, some missing. The table records approximately 100,000 clones, over 75% of them present only once. What was sequenced was peripheral blood. The receptors originated from a woman in her 30s with acute or convalescent COVID-19. Each CDR3 is given with its conserved first and last residue. A D gene is named only where the DNA matches it firmly. Only some rows state a clone size, as once, few, many or a class for expanded clones.

size: .
J: TRBJ1-2
D: TRBD1
V: TRBV5-1
DNA: TGCGCCAGCAGCTTGGGGGCCGCGTCTTCAGGGGGCGGCTACACCTTC
CDR3: CASSLGAASSGGGYTF

size: .
J: TRBJ2-3
D: .
V: TRBV6-5
DNA: TGTGCCAGCAGTTCCACAGCACTTAGCACAGATACGCAGTATTTT
CDR3: CASSSTALSTDTQYF

size: .
J: TRBJ1-5
D: .
V: TRBV30
DNA: TGTGCCTGGGGACAGAGCAATCAGCCCCAGCATTTT
CDR3: CAWGQSNQPQHF

size: .
J: TRBJ1-2
D: TRBD1
V: TRBV7-8
DNA: TGTGCCAGCAGCTTAAGGGACAGCCGAAACTATGGCTACACCTTC
CDR3: CASSLRDSRNYGYTF

size: .
J: TRBJ1-3
D: .
V: TRBV28
DNA: TGTGCCGGCAGTTCCTCAGACAGGTACTCTGGAAACACCATATATTTT
CDR3: CAGSSSDRYSGNTIYF

size: .
J: TRBJ1-2
D: TRBD1
V: TRBV19
DNA: TGTGCCAGTAGTCCATCGACAGGGGGCGGCTATGGCTACACCTTC
CDR3: CASSPSTGGGYGYTF

size: .
J: TRBJ2-6
D: .
V: TRBV28
DNA: TGTGCCAGCAGTTTAACCCGGAGTGGGGCCAACGTCCTGACTTTC
CDR3: CASSLTRSGANVLTF

size: .
J: TRBJ2-7
D: TRBD2
V: TRBV6-6
DNA: TGTGCCAGCAGTCCCACGCCCAGCGGGGTTTCCTACGAGCAGTACTTC
CDR3: CASSPTPSGVSYEQYF

size: once
J: TRBJ1-5
D: .
V: TRBV5-1
DNA: TGCGCCAGCAGCTTGGGACATAGCAATCAGCCCCAGCATTTT
CDR3: CASSLGHSNQPQHF

size: few
J: TRBJ2-1
D: .
V: TRBV13
DNA: TGTGCCAGCAGCGACAAACCTCCAACAGGGAGCTCCTACAATGAGCAGTTCTTC
CDR3: CASSDKPPTGSSYNEQFF

size: .
J: TRBJ1-4
D: .
V: TRBV12-2
DNA: TGTGCAAGTCGTCCATTCAGGGTATGGGATGAAAAACTGTTTTTT
CDR3: CASRPFRVWDEKLFF

size: .
J: TRBJ1-2
D: TRBD1
V: TRBV24-1
DNA: TGTGCCTCACAGGGGGACGGGATGGATGGCTACACCTTC
CDR3: CASQGDGMDGYTF

size: .
J: TRBJ2-2
D: TRBD1
V: TRBV7-6
DNA: TGTGCCAGCAGCTTAGAGGGGGCCGGGACCGGGGAGCTGTTTTTT
CDR3: CASSLEGAGTGELFF

size: .
J: TRBJ1-1
D: .
V: TRBV5-1
DNA: TGCGCCAGCAGCTTGGCCACATACACTGAAGCTTTCTTT
CDR3: CASSLATYTEAFF

size: .
J: TRBJ2-7
D: TRBD2
V: TRBV3-1/TRBV3-2
DNA: TGTGCCAGCAGCCAAGATCGGCGGGGGACCTACGAGCAGTACTTC
CDR3: CASSQDRRGTYEQYF

size: .
J: TRBJ1-1
D: TRBD1
V: TRBV28
DNA: TGTGCCAGCAGTCCAGGGGGCAAGAACACTGAAGCTTTCTTT
CDR3: CASSPGGKNTEAFF

size: .
J: TRBJ1-4
D: .
V: TRBV28
DNA: TGTGCCAGCAGTCTCAACACCGCCGAAAAACTGTTTTTT
CDR3: CASSLNTAEKLFF

size: .
J: TRBJ1-1
D: TRBD1
V: TRBV7-9
DNA: TGTGCCAGCAGCTTGTTGGGACAGTTCACTGAAGCTTTCTTT
CDR3: CASSLLGQFTEAFF

size: .
J: TRBJ1-2
D: .
V: TRBV29-1
DNA: TGCAGCGTTCGGGAAGCCCTCTCTAACTATGGCTACACCTTC
CDR3: CSVREALSNYGYTF

size: once
J: TRBJ2-3
D: .
V: TRBV9
DNA: TGTGCCAGCAGCGCCCCGGGGAAGAGCACAGATACGCAGTATTTT
CDR3: CASSAPGKSTDTQYF

size: .
J: TRBJ2-1
D: TRBD1
V: TRBV2
DNA: TGTGCCGGACGACAGGGGAGCTCCTACAATGAGCAGTTCTTC
CDR3: CAGRQGSSYNEQFF

size: .
J: TRBJ2-1
D: .
V: TRBV5-6
DNA: TGTGCCAGCAGTCTCTGGCGGGACAATGAGCAGTTCTTC
CDR3: CASSLWRDNEQFF

size: .
J: TRBJ1-6
D: .
V: TRBV7-2
DNA: TGTGCCAGCAGCTCCCCCCGGCAGGCTAATTCACCCCTCCACTTT
CDR3: CASSSPRQANSPLHF

size: .
J: TRBJ1-4
D: .
V: TRBV19
DNA: TGTGCCAGTAGCCCTACTAGGACGGGTGAAAAACTGTTTTTT
CDR3: CASSPTRTGEKLFF

size: once
J: TRBJ2-2
D: .
V: TRBV24-1
DNA: TGTGCCACCAGTACGGCAGGACTAAGGACCGGGGAGCTGTTTTTT
CDR3: CATSTAGLRTGELFF

size: .
J: TRBJ1-2
D: .
V: TRBV11-3
DNA: TGTGCCAGCAGCTACAGGGAGAACTATGGCTACACCTTC
CDR3: CASSYRENYGYTF

size: few
J: TRBJ2-7
D: TRBD1
V: TRBV5-1
DNA: TGCGCCAGCAGCTTAGGACAGGGTCCCCACGAGCAGTACTTC
CDR3: CASSLGQGPHEQYF

size: .
J: TRBJ2-7
D: .
V: TRBV5-1
DNA: TGCGCCAGCAGCTTGGCCGGAGACGGAAAATACGAGCAGTACTTC
CDR3: CASSLAGDGKYEQYF

size: .
J: TRBJ2-3
D: .
V: TRBV20-1
DNA: TGCAGTGCTAGTAAGAGCGACCCGGGGGCAGATACGCAGTATTTT
CDR3: CSASKSDPGADTQYF

size: .
J: TRBJ1-1
D: TRBD1
V: TRBV28
DNA: TGTGCCAGCAGTCATCCACAGGGGTGGGGGACTGAAGCTTTCTTT
CDR3: CASSHPQGWGTEAFF

size: .
J: TRBJ2-6
D: TRBD1
V: TRBV2
DNA: TGTGCCGGGACAGGGGTAGGGGCCAACGTCCTGACTTTC
CDR3: CAGTGVGANVLTF

size: .
J: TRBJ1-5
D: TRBD1
V: TRBV28
DNA: TGTGCCAGCAGTCCGGACAGGGGATTTTTGGGCAATCAGCCCCAGCATTTT
CDR3: CASSPDRGFLGNQPQHF